Sequencing of this T cell receptor (beta chain) was carried out in a study of PD-1 blockade in classical Hodgkin lymphoma. This CDR3 contains 17 residues. V lost 1 base to trimming and J lost 0 bases; unmatched junction nucleotides: 8. Germline-derived CDR1 and CDR2 are SGHRS and YFSETQ. Sequencing was performed with immunoSEQ multiplex PCR; in TCRdb, only in-frame clones are kept and a portion is missing. The sample shows roughly 90,000 clones, roughly 81% of them seen only once. Patients all relapsed after autologous stem cell transplantation, and there was variation in brentuximab vedotin exposure. Points on this clone: This specimen includes other DNA sequences encoding the same CDR3.

The chain has TRBV5-1 and TRBJ2-3; 7 nucleotides agree with TRBD2. The origin of this receptor is a human donor with classical Hodgkin lymphoma. The sample consisted of peripheral blood mononuclear cells (PBMCs), taken before the second cycle of nivolumab. CDR3 in amino acids: CASSLRGTSASTDTQYF. The CDR3 DNA reads as TGCGCCAGCAGCTTGAGAGGAACTAGCGCGAGCACAGATACGCAGTATTTT.